The rows below give T cell receptor beta chains drawn from one sample of a study of post-analysis software for immune sequencing data. TCRdb redid the calling of the PCR reads with MiXCR, one entry per CDR3 protein. The table includes around 440,000 distinct CDR3 sequences, roughly 46% detected once. The specimen was blood. All receptors come from a girl aged 10 to 17 with multiple sclerosis. The CDR3 runs from the conserved cysteine through the conserved F or W. Each record gives: clone size, D gene, J gene, V gene, CDR3 protein, CDR3 DNA. D genes are given only for firm matches. Only part of the rows carry a size: once, few, many, or a class if the clone is expanded.

-,TRBD2,TRBJ2-7,TRBV7-2,CASSPSGRPGSSYEQYF,TGTGCCAGCAGCCCTAGCGGGAGGCCAGGAAGCTCCTACGAGCAGTACTTC
-,-,TRBJ1-2,TRBV7-2,CASSPWGYGYTF,TGTGCCAGCAGCCCCTGGGGCTATGGCTACACCTTC
-,-,TRBJ2-3,TRBV5-1,CASRSTAVYTDTQYF,TGCGCCAGCAGGTCGACAGCGGTCTATACAGATACGCAGTATTTT
-,-,TRBJ1-5,TRBV28,CASSLHSSNQPQHF,TGTGCCAGCAGTTTACACAGCAGCAATCAGCCCCAGCATTTT
few,-,TRBJ2-7,TRBV7-6,CASSLTDTYEQYF,TGTGCCAGCAGCTTAACGGACACCTACGAGCAGTACTTC
few,-,TRBJ1-6,TRBV27,CASSLLGSPLHF,TGTGCCAGCAGTTTGTTGGGCTCACCCCTCCACTTT
-,TRBD1,TRBJ1-4,TRBV11-2,CASSRGVERGQSEKLFF,TGTGCCAGCAGCCGTGGCGTAGAAAGGGGGCAGTCCGAAAAACTGTTTTTT
-,-,TRBJ2-6,TRBV2,CASGLDSSSGANVLTF,TGTGCCAGCGGATTGGACAGTAGCTCTGGGGCCAACGTCCTGACTTTC
many,TRBD2,TRBJ2-4,TRBV29-1,CSVVAGAAKNIQYF,TGCAGCGTTGTTGCGGGAGCGGCCAAAAACATTCAGTACTTC
once,TRBD2,TRBJ2-3,TRBV7-2,CASSLAGTSGYTDTQYF,TGTGCCAGCAGCTTAGCCGGGACTAGCGGATACACAGATACGCAGTATTTT
few,-,TRBJ1-5,TRBV6-4,CASKGSRGPQPQHF,TGTGCCAGCAAGGGTTCTCGGGGGCCCCAGCCCCAGCATTTT
-,-,TRBJ2-7,TRBV7-2,CASSLRRDAYEQYF,TGTGCCAGCAGCTTAAGACGGGATGCCTACGAGCAGTACTTC
-,-,TRBJ1-5,TRBV28,CASRMGRTDSNQPQHF,TGTGCCAGCAGGATGGGTAGGACGGATAGCAATCAGCCCCAGCATTTT
-,-,TRBJ1-1,TRBV27,CASGPGVSRTEAFF,TGTGCCAGCGGTCCAGGGGTATCTAGGACTGAAGCTTTCTTT
few,TRBD2,TRBJ2-5,TRBV9,CASSTTQGGETQYF,TGTGCCAGCAGCACAACCCAGGGAGGGGAGACCCAGTACTTC
-,TRBD1,TRBJ1-6,TRBV19,CASTGTGNSPLHF,TGTGCCTCCACCGGGACAGGAAATTCACCCCTCCACTTT
-,TRBD2,TRBJ2-1,TRBV28,CASRETSGSNEQFF,TGTGCCAGCAGAGAGACTAGCGGGAGCAATGAGCAGTTCTTC
once,-,TRBJ1-1,TRBV29-1,CSVESTNTEAFF,TGCAGCGTTGAGTCGACAAACACTGAAGCTTTCTTT
-,TRBD2,TRBJ2-1,TRBV4-3,CASSQEGPAGGPGEQFF,TGCGCCAGCAGCCAAGAAGGTCCAGCGGGAGGGCCTGGTGAGCAGTTCTTC
-,TRBD2,TRBJ2-1,TRBV28,CASSRTSLLGNEQFF,TGTGCCAGCAGTAGGACTAGCCTCCTTGGCAATGAGCAGTTCTTC
-,-,TRBJ2-2,TRBV3-1,CASSQGRGTGELFF,TGTGCCAGCAGCCAAGGAAGGGGGACCGGGGAGCTGTTTTTT
many,-,TRBJ2-7,TRBV12-3/TRBV12-4,CASSFGDEQYF,TGTGCCAGCAGTTTCGGAGACGAGCAGTACTTC